Listed below are T cell receptor beta chains from one sample, sequenced in a study of spatial heterogeneity in lung cancer. In TCRdb, the 5' RACE reads were re-called with MiXCR into one record per CDR3 protein. The sample carries fewer than 45,000 distinct CDR3 sequences, approximately 6.3% recorded once. The sample consisted of PBMCs, taken at surgery. The origin of the receptors is a female donor with early-stage non-small cell lung cancer. The CDR3 runs from the conserved cysteine through the conserved F or W. D genes are given only for firm matches. The size field is filled for only some rows; it gives once, few, many or a size class.

many	TRBD1	TRBV12-3/TRBV12-4	TRBJ1-1	TGTGCCAGCAGTCCAGGGGGCACTGAAGCTTTCTTT	CASSPGGTEAFF
many	-	TRBV20-1	TRBJ2-3	TGCAGTGCTAGAGATTTGGGGCTAGAGGCAGATACGCAGTATTTT	CSARDLGLEADTQYF
many	-	TRBV20-1	TRBJ2-7	TGCAGTGCCCTACTGGGCTACTCCTACGAGCAGTACTTC	CSALLGYSYEQYF
many	-	TRBV11-2	TRBJ2-3	TGTGCCAGCAGCTCCCTCGGGGGCCAGAGAACAGATACGCAGTATTTT	CASSSLGGQRTDTQYF
-	-	TRBV18	TRBJ2-5	TGTGCCAGCTCACCACGTACCTCGAACCAAGAGACCCAGTACTTC	CASSPRTSNQETQYF
-	-	TRBV7-2	TRBJ2-1	TGTGCCAGCAGCCCAAGGGTGGGTTTGGAGCAGTTCTTC	CASSPRVGLEQFF
many	TRBD2	TRBV12-3/TRBV12-4	TRBJ2-5	TGTGCCAGCAGTACCAGACTAGCGGGGGACCAAGAGACCCAGTACTTC	CASSTRLAGDQETQYF
many	TRBD2	TRBV7-2	TRBJ2-3	TGTGCCAGCAGCTCGCTTTTGCGGGGGGGCCTCCCAGATACGCAGTATTTT	CASSSLLRGGLPDTQYF
many	-	TRBV12-3/TRBV12-4	TRBJ2-4	TGTGCCAGCACCCTCTGGGCGACTGGAGCCAAAAACATTCAGTACTTC	CASTLWATGAKNIQYF
many	-	TRBV7-3	TRBJ2-3	TGTGCCAGCAGCTTACGGGGGATGGATACGCAGTATTTT	CASSLRGMDTQYF
few	-	TRBV6-2/TRBV6-3	TRBJ1-6	TGTGCCAGCTCACCTCTGATCGTCCCCCTCGGTTCACCCCTCCACTTT	CASSPLIVPLGSPLHF
few	-	TRBV9	TRBJ2-3	TGTGCCAGCAGCCCGCATCCAGGCACAGATACGCAGTATTTT	CASSPHPGTDTQYF
many	-	TRBV12-3/TRBV12-4	TRBJ2-7	TGTGCCAGCAGTTTAGCTAGGTTAAACTCCTACGAGCAGTACTTC	CASSLARLNSYEQYF
-	-	TRBV20-1	TRBJ1-4	TGCAGTGCTAGAGAGGCCTCTAATGAAAAACTGTTTTTT	CSAREASNEKLFF
many	-	TRBV9	TRBJ2-1	TGTGCCAGCAGCCCCCAGCCCTTGTCGGGTGAGCAGTTCTTC	CASSPQPLSGEQFF
many	TRBD1	TRBV29-1	TRBJ1-1	TGCAGCGTTGGAATGACAGGGATCAACACTGAAGCTTTCTTT	CSVGMTGINTEAFF
many	-	TRBV10-2	TRBJ2-7	TGCGCCAGCAGTGAGTGGTCTGCCTCTAACGACGAGCAGTACTTC	CASSEWSASNDEQYF
many	-	TRBV3-1	TRBJ2-2	TGTGCCAGCAGCCAACAGGGAGGGAACACCGGGGAGCTGTTTTTT	CASSQQGGNTGELFF
many	TRBD1	TRBV5-1	TRBJ1-1	TGCGCCAGCAGACTCAAGACAGGGGCCCTGAACACTGAAGCTTTCTTT	CASRLKTGALNTEAFF
many	-	TRBV5-1	TRBJ2-3	TGCGCCAGCAGCTTGGCTTGGGAGGCGCAGTATTTT	CASSLAWEAQYF
many	-	TRBV7-2	TRBJ2-7	TGTGCCAGCAGCTTAGACTTTTACGAGCAGTACTTC	CASSLDFYEQYF
few	-	TRBV3-1	TRBJ2-2	TGTGCCAGCAGCCAAGAGTCGGGACCGCGAAACACCGGGGAGCTGTTTTTT	CASSQESGPRNTGELFF
many	-	TRBV9	TRBJ1-3	TGTGCCAGCAGCGTAGGAACGGGGGACAACATATATTTT	CASSVGTGDNIYF
few	-	TRBV5-1	TRBJ1-1	TGCGCCAGCAGCTCCGGGTTCATGAACACTGAAGCTTTCTTT	CASSSGFMNTEAFF
-	-	TRBV13	TRBJ1-2	TGTGCCAGCAGCTTAGACACCCAGGCCCATGGCTACACCTTC	CASSLDTQAHGYTF
many	-	TRBV20-1	TRBJ1-5	TGCAGTGCTTTTGAGGGAAAATCCAATCAGCCCCAGCATTTT	CSAFEGKSNQPQHF
few	-	TRBV5-6	TRBJ2-2	TGTGCCAGCAGCAAGAACAGGGTCGGGGAGCTGTTTTTT	CASSKNRVGELFF
few	-	TRBV5-4	TRBJ2-5	TGTGCCAGCAGCCCAACCGCGGGGTTGGGGTACCAAGAGACCCAGTACTTC	CASSPTAGLGYQETQYF
few	-	TRBV24-1	TRBJ2-2	TGTGCCACCAGTGATTACGGCACCGGGGAGCTGTTTTTT	CATSDYGTGELFF